The 21 T cell receptor beta chains below were found in one sample sequenced in a study of cytomegalovirus exposure and HLA in healthy donors. Primers included in the PCR were 60 Vbeta and 13 Jbeta primers. TCRdb's table, derived via immunoSEQ multiplex PCR, lists solely in-frame clones and lacks some. The sample lists some 170,000 clones, roughly 79% occurring once. The sample was PBMCs. Receptors originate from a woman in her fifties or sixties in good health and CMV-seronegative.

The CDR3 DNA is TGTGCCAGTACCGACAGGGGGCCAGATGGCTACACCTTC. Residues: CASTDRGPDGYTF. This chain uses TRBV19 with TRBJ1-2, with 10 bases aligning to TRBD1. From germline, CDR1 is LNHDA and CDR2 SQIVND (reference sequence). The CDR3 is 13 residues long. Trimming at V came to 7 bases and at J to 6 bases, leaving 5 bases not matched to a gene.

V and J are TRBV6-6 and TRBJ2-1; TRBD2 matches 7 bases. The CDR3 is made up of 15 amino acids. Germline values: CDR1 MNHNY, CDR2 SVGAGI (reference sequence). Germline trimming cut 2 bases from V and 5 bases from J; bases unmatched to any gene: 6. The CDR3 here is CASSYRGLPNNEQFF. As DNA, the CDR3 is TGTGCCAGCAGTTACAGGGGACTACCGAACAATGAGCAGTTCTTC.

This chain links TRBV5-1 with TRBJ2-3; TRBD2 matches 14 bases. This CDR3 is built from 17 residues. Unmatched junction bases numbered 12, after V lost 3 bases and J lost 9 bases. Germline V gives CDR1 SGHRS, CDR2 YFSETQ. This CDR3 reads CASSSGTSGSSVRTQYF. As DNA, the CDR3 is TGCGCCAGCAGCTCGGGGACTAGCGGGAGCTCGGTAAGGACGCAGTATTTT.

The chain combines TRBV25-1 with TRBJ1-2; TRBD1 matches 7 bases. Trimming at V came to 6 bases and at J to 5 bases, leaving 6 bases not matched to a gene. CDR1 and CDR2 from the germline V gene are MGHDK and SYGVNS. The CDR3 length is 13 residues. The CDR3 DNA reads TGTGCCAGCAGCTGGGGCAGGGGGTATGGCTACACCTTC. Translation gives CASSWGRGYGYTF.

This chain joins TRBV7-2 and TRBJ2-7, with unresolved D. This CDR3 region has 13 residues. Trimming took off 6 bases at V and 2 bases at J, with 11 bases between the two ends. Germline V gene sequence: CDR1 SGHTA, CDR2 FQGNSA. As DNA, the CDR3 is TGTGCCAGCAGTTCCCGGCTAGCCTACGAGCAGTACTTC. Translation gives CASSSRLAYEQYF. The full variable domain, completed using reference TRBV7-2 and TRBJ2-7, is GAGVSQSPSNKVTEKGKDVELRCDPISGHTALYWYRQSLGQGLEFLIYFQGNSAPDKSGLPSDRFSAERTGGSVSTLTIQRTQQEDSAVYLCASSSRLAYEQYFGPGTRLTVT.

The chain has TRBV19 and TRBJ2-5; 7 nucleotides match TRBD2. V lost 2 bases and J lost 5; bases outside the gene matches: 2. Germline values: CDR1 LNHDA, CDR2 SQIVND (reference sequence). The CDR3 consists of 13 residues. CDR3 nucleotide sequence: TGTGCCAGTAGTATAACGCGGGGGGAGACCCAGTACTTC. Translation gives CASSITRGETQYF.

V usage is TRBV19 and J usage is TRBJ1-1; 7 positions match TRBD1. Trimming took 5 bases from V and 5 from J; bases not matched to a gene: 8. The CDR3 covers 14 residues. Germline loops: CDR1 LNHDA, CDR2 SQIVND (reference sequence). The CDR3: CASSPQQGTTEAFF. The DNA of the CDR3 is TGTGCCAGTAGTCCCCAACAGGGGACAACTGAAGCTTTCTTT.

J is TRBJ1-1 and V is TRBV19, with a possible D match to TRBD1 (5 bases). CDR3 length equals 15 residues. CDR1 and CDR2 from the germline V gene are LNHDA and SQIVND (reference sequence). Trimming removed 5 bases from V and 0 bases from J, with 13 bases in between. The CDR3 region has the DNA TGTGCCAGTAGTGGGCAGGGTGTTGTGAACACTGAAGCTTTCTTT. The encoded protein is CASSGQGVVNTEAFF.

This chain links TRBV2 with TRBJ2-4; 10 nucleotides agree with TRBD1. This CDR3 contains 14 residues. Trimming removed 6 bases from V and 8 bases from J; junction bases left unmatched: 7. Germline V gene data show CDR1 as SNHLY and CDR2 as FYNNEI. CDR3 region: CASRTGTGADIQYF. The CDR3 bases are TGTGCCAGCAGAACCGGGACAGGGGCGGACATTCAGTACTTC.

The rearrangement joins TRBV5-4 to TRBJ2-5, with TRBD2 identical over 16 bases. This CDR3 is built from 16 residues. V shed 4 bases and J 5 bases; nucleotides not matched to a gene: 5. Germline CDR1 is SGHNT and CDR2 is YYREEE (reference sequence). This chain's CDR3 is CASSQPGLAGGETQYF. DNA of the CDR3: TGTGCCAGCAGCCAACCGGGACTAGCGGGAGGGGAGACCCAGTACTTC.

CDR3 bases: TGTGCCACCAGCAGGGGTGGACTAGCGGGAGCTAGTGAGCAGTTCTTC. Protein product: CATSRGGLAGASEQFF. The chain recombines TRBV15 with TRBJ2-1, with 13 bases aligning to TRBD2. The germline gives CDR1 LNHNV, CDR2 YYDKDF (reference sequence). V gave up 3 bases and J gave up 9 bases; unmatched junction bases: 8. The CDR3 loop spans 16 amino acids.

V is TRBV9 and J is TRBJ2-2; TRBD2 agrees at 8 bases. The germline CDR1 and CDR2 sequences are SGDLS and YYNGEE. The CDR3 loop spans 15 amino acids. After removal of 5 bases from V and 0 bases from J, the junction contained 3 bases not matched to a gene. CDR3 coding DNA: TGTGCCAGCAGTCTAGCGGGTTCGAACACCGGGGAGCTGTTTTTT. Amino acids: CASSLAGSNTGELFF.

There are a few counts of this clone. J is TRBJ1-2 and V is TRBV9; D call uncertain. The germline CDR1 and CDR2 sequences are SGDLS and YYNGEE. This CDR3 is 12 amino acids long. The ends were cut back, 0 bases at V and 3 bases at J, with 3 bases in the middle. In DNA, the CDR3 is TGTGCCAGCAGCGTAGCAGACTATGGCTACACCTTC. Protein product: CASSVADYGYTF.

The CDR3 DNA sequence: TGTGCCAGCAGTCCCCAGGGACAAGAGACCCAGTACTTC. It is translated as CASSPQGQETQYF. The J gene is TRBJ2-5, the V gene TRBV27, with D possibly being TRBD1 (5 bases). CDR3 length: 13 amino acids. Germline values: CDR1 MNHEY, CDR2 SMNVEV (reference sequence). Trimming removed 5 bases at V and 2 bases at J, with 9 bases between.

This rearrangement joins TRBV6-6 to TRBJ2-1; perhaps TRBD1 as D (6 bases). Germline lookup yields CDR1 MNHNY and CDR2 SVGAGI (reference sequence). This CDR3 spans 15 amino acids. V lost 7 bases, J lost 0 bases, and 13 bases lay in between. The CDR3 DNA is TGTGCCAGCATATTAACAGGGAGCTCCTACAATGAGCAGTTCTTC. Protein sequence: CASILTGSSYNEQFF.

The V call is TRBV7-2, the J call TRBJ2-1; 7 nucleotides agree with TRBD2. The germline V gene has CDR1 SGHTA and CDR2 FQGNSA. The CDR3 totals 13 residues. J lost 7 bases, V lost 3 bases, and 3 bases had no gene match. The CDR3 spells CASSFPGGNEQFF. CDR3 sequence (DNA): TGTGCCAGCAGCTTCCCGGGGGGAAATGAGCAGTTCTTC. Drawing the rest from reference TRBV7-2 and TRBJ2-1, the complete variable domain is GAGVSQSPSNKVTEKGKDVELRCDPISGHTALYWYRQSLGQGLEFLIYFQGNSAPDKSGLPSDRFSAERTGGSVSTLTIQRTQQEDSAVYLCASSFPGGNEQFFGPGTRLTVL.

This chain uses TRBV9 with TRBJ2-3, with 8 bases fitting TRBD2. This CDR3 is 15 amino acids long. After removal of 2 bases from V and 2 bases from J, the junction contained 4 bases not matched to a gene. Germline V gene lookup returns CDR1 SGDLS and CDR2 YYNGEE. CDR3 DNA: TGTGCCAGCAGCGTGGGTAGCGGGGTCACAGATACGCAGTATTTT. This gives the protein CASSVGSGVTDTQYF.

Note on this clone: At one end, the junction sequence differs from germline, possibly due to a read error. The V call is TRBV7-9, the J call TRBJ2-7, with 7 bases that match TRBD2. CDR1 is SEHNR, CDR2 FQNEAQ, per germline (reference sequence). The CDR3 has 15 amino acids. CDR3 region: CSSSRLRDYGVEQYF. The CDR3 region has the DNA TGTTCCAGCAGCCGCCTGCGGGACTACGGGGTCGAGCAGTACTTC.

The V and J genes are TRBV18 and TRBJ2-7, with D maybe TRBD2 (5 bases). Germline CDR1 reads KGHSH; CDR2 reads LQKENI. The CDR3 extends over 14 amino acids. V lost 3 bases and J 2 bases, leaving 11 bases between the germline ends. CDR3 protein: CASSPPGAAYEQYF. The CDR3 DNA reads TGTGCCAGCTCACCCCCAGGAGCGGCCTACGAGCAGTACTTC. The whole variable domain, remainder taken from reference TRBV18 and TRBJ2-7, is NAGVMQNPRHLVRRRGQEARLRCSPMKGHSHVYWYRQLPEEGLKFMVYLQKENIIDESGMPKERFSAEFPKEGPSILRIQQVVRGDSAAYFCASSPPGAAYEQYFGPGTRLTVT.

The CDR3 DNA sequence: TGCAGCGTTGAATCGGGTAGTTTAGGCTACACCTTC. This translates into CSVESGSLGYTF. The chain carries TRBV29-1 and TRBJ1-2, with D uncertain. Germline V gene lookup returns CDR1 SQVTM and CDR2 ANQGSEA. CDR3 length: 12 residues. Trimming removed 2 bases at V and 8 bases at J, with 12 bases between.

The chain links TRBV28 to TRBJ2-1; maybe TRBD1 (6 bases). The CDR3 runs to 11 residues. Trimming took off 9 bases at V and 6 bases at J, with 9 bases between the two ends. CDR1 and CDR2 from the germline V gene are MDHEN and SYDVKM. This CDR3 is CASTGPNEQFF. CDR3 sequence (DNA): TGTGCCAGTACAGGGCCCAATGAGCAGTTCTTC.